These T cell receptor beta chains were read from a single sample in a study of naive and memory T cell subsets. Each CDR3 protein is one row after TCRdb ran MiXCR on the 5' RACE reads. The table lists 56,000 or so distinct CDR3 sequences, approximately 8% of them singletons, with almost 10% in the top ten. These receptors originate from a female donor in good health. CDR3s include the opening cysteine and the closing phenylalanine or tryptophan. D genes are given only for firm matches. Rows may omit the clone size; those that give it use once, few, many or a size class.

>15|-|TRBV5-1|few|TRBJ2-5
TGCGCCAGCAGCTCTGGAGGGGGGCCTGAAGAGACCCAGTACTTC
CASSSGGGPEETQYF
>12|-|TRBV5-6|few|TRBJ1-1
TGTGCCAGCAGCCAGGGTACCACTGAAGCTTTCTTT
CASSQGTTEAFF
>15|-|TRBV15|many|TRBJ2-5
TGTGCCACCAGCAGAGATGCAAGGGAACGAGAGACCCAGTACTTC
CATSRDARERETQYF
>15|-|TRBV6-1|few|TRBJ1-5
TGTGCCAGCAGGGAGGGACTTTATAGCAATCAGCCCCAGCATTTT
CASREGLYSNQPQHF
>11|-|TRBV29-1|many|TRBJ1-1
TGCAGCATGACCAGGGGCACTGAAGCTTTCTTT
CSMTRGTEAFF
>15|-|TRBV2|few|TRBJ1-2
TGTGCCAGCACTCTGGAGGGGTTTTCCACCTATGGCTACACCTTC
CASTLEGFSTYGYTF
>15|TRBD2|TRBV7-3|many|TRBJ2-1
TGTGCCAGCAGTCCTAGCGGGGGCTCCTACAATGAGCAGTTCTTC
CASSPSGGSYNEQFF
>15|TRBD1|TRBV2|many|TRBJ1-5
TGTGCCAGCAGTAGACAGGGTGTAAGCAATCAGCCCCAGCATTTT
CASSRQGVSNQPQHF
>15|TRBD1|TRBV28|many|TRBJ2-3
TGTGCCAGCAGTCTCCGGACAGGGTACACAGATACGCAGTATTTT
CASSLRTGYTDTQYF
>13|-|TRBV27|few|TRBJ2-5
TGTGCCAGCAGTTTATCACCCCCCGGGACCCAGTACTTC
CASSLSPPGTQYF
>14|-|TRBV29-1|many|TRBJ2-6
TGCAGTGTGAAAGGGGGACCTGGGGCCAACGTCCTGACTTTC
CSVKGGPGANVLTF
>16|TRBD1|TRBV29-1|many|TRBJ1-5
TGCAGCGTGGCCGTGGGTCAGGGGGTGAGCAATCAGCCCCAGCATTTT
CSVAVGQGVSNQPQHF
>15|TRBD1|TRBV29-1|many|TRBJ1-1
TGCAGCGTTGCGGGGGGACAGGGAATGAACACTGAAGCTTTCTTT
CSVAGGQGMNTEAFF
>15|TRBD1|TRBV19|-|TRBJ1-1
TGTGCCAGTAGTACTCGGACAGGGGAGAACACTGAAGCTTTCTTT
CASSTRTGENTEAFF
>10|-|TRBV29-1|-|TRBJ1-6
TGCAGCCCCCTCGTGGCACCCCTCCACTTT
CSPLVAPLHF
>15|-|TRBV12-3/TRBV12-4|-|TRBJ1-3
TGTGCCAGCAGGCCTCCCCAAGTTGGGGGAAACACCATATATTTT
CASRPPQVGGNTIYF
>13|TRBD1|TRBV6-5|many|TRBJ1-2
TGTGCCAGCACCCAAGGGACAGTCTATGGCTACACCTTC
CASTQGTVYGYTF
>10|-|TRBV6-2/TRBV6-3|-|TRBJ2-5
TGTGCCAGCAGCCACCCTGCCCAGTACTTC
CASSHPAQYF
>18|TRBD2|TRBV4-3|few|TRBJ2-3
TGCGCCAGCAGCCAAGTGAGGCTAGCGGGGGGGCCTACAGATACGCAGTATTTT
CASSQVRLAGGPTDTQYF
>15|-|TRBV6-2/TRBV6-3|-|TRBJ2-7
TGTGCCAGCAGTTACCTTCCTTTAGGCCTCGCCGAGCAGTACTTC
CASSYLPLGLAEQYF
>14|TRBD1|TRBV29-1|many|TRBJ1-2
TGCAGCGTTGAGCAGTGGGACAGGGGAAATGGCTACACCTTC
CSVEQWDRGNGYTF
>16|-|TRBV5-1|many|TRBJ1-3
TGCGCCAGCAGCCCTCTCTCAGGGAGCTCTGGAAACACCATATATTTT
CASSPLSGSSGNTIYF
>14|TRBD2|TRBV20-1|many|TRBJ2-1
TGCAGTGCTCCGTCCCAGCGGGGCTTCTATGAGCAGTTCTTC
CSAPSQRGFYEQFF
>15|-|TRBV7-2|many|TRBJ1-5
TGTGCCAGCAGCTTAGTTGGGTATAGCAATCAGCCCCAGCATTTT
CASSLVGYSNQPQHF
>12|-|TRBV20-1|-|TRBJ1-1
TGCAGTGCAGGATCCGGGTACACTGAAGCTTTCTTT
CSAGSGYTEAFF
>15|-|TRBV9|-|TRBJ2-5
TGTGCCAGCAGCGTATACGGGGATCTCCAAGAGACCCAGTACTTC
CASSVYGDLQETQYF
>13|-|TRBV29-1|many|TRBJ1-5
TGCAGCGTCCGCGACAGGTACAATCAGCCCCAGCATTTT
CSVRDRYNQPQHF
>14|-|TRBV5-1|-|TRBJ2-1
TGCGCCAGCAGCTTGCAACTAAACTACAATGAGCAGTTCTTC
CASSLQLNYNEQFF
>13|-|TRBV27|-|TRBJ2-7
TGTGCCAGCAGTTTTAGGGGGTTTTACGAGCAGTACTTC
CASSFRGFYEQYF
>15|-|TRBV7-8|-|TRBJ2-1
TGTGCCAGCAGCCCATACAGGGACCAGGCAAATGAGCAGTTCTTC
CASSPYRDQANEQFF
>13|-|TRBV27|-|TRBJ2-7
TGTGCCAGCAGTTTCCTGGACGGCTACGAGCAGTACTTC
CASSFLDGYEQYF
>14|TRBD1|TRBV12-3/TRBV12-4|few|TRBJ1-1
TGTGCCAGCAGCCGGACAGGGGGCTGGACTGAAGCTTTCTTT
CASSRTGGWTEAFF
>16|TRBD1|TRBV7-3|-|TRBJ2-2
TGTGCCAGCAGCTTAAAGGGACAGGTGAACACCGGGGAGCTGTTTTTT
CASSLKGQVNTGELFF
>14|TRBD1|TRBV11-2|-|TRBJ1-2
TGTGCCAGCAGCTGGACAGGGTCCGACTATGGCTACACCTTC
CASSWTGSDYGYTF
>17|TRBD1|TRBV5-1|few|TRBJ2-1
TGCGCCAGCAGCTCAGAGCCAGGGGGCAGTGGAATTGATGAGCAGTTCTTC
CASSSEPGGSGIDEQFF
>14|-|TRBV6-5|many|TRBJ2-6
TGTGCCAGCAGTTACCAGTCTGGGGCCAACGTCCTGACTTTC
CASSYQSGANVLTF
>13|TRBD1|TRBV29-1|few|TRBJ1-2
TGCAGCGTTGAAGAATGGAAGTCAGGGGGCGACACCTTC
CSVEEWKSGGDTF
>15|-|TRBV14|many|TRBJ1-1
TGTGCCAGCAGCCAAGATATACACTTGAACACTGAAGCTTTCTTT
CASSQDIHLNTEAFF
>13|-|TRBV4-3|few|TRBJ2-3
TGCGCCAGCAGCCCCTCGGCGGCAGATACGCAGTATTTT
CASSPSAADTQYF
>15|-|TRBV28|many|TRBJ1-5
TGTGCCAGCAGGGTCGGGAGCCATAGCAATCAGCCCCAGCATTTT
CASRVGSHSNQPQHF
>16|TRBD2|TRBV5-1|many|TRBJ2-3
TGCGCCAGCAGAACCGGACTAGCGGGGCTCACAGATACGCAGTATTTT
CASRTGLAGLTDTQYF
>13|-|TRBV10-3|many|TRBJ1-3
TGTGCCATCAGGCAGCCCTCTGGAAACACCATATATTTT
CAIRQPSGNTIYF
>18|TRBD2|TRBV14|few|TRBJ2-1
TGTGCCAGCAGCCAAGATTGGCTAGCGGGGGGAAACTACAATGAGCAGTTCTTC
CASSQDWLAGGNYNEQFF
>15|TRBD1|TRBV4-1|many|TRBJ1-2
TGCGCCAGCAGCCCGTTTGACAGGGGGCAATATGGCTACACCTTC
CASSPFDRGQYGYTF
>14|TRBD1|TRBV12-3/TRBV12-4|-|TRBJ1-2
TGTGCCAGCAGTTGGGGACAGACTAACTATGGCTACACCTTC
CASSWGQTNYGYTF
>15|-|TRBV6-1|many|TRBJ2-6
TGTGCCAGCAGAGCAGTTAGTTCTGGGGCCAACGTCCTGACTTTC
CASRAVSSGANVLTF
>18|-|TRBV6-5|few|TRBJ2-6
TGTGCCAGCAGTTACTACTCCCGAGCCCGCTCTGGGGCCAACGTCCTGACTTTC
CASSYYSRARSGANVLTF
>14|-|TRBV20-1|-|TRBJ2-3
TGCAGTGCTAGAGAGCCTAGCGGCACAGATACGCAGTATTTT
CSAREPSGTDTQYF
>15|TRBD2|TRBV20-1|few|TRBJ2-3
TGCAGTGCTCTATATCCTAGCGGGGGGTTAGATACGCAGTATTTT
CSALYPSGGLDTQYF
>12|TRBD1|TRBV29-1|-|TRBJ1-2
TGCAGCGCGCAGGGGGCCTCCTATGGCTACACCTTC
CSAQGASYGYTF
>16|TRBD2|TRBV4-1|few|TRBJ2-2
TGCGCCAGCAGCCTATTAGCGGGGGGCCGCACCGGGGAGCTGTTTTTT
CASSLLAGGRTGELFF
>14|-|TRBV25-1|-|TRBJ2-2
TGTGCCAGCAGTCTCCAGCAGGGATCCGGGGAGCTGTTTTTT
CASSLQQGSGELFF
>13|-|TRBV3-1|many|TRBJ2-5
TGTGCCAGCAGCCAACGTTCGAGAGAGACCCAGTACTTC
CASSQRSRETQYF
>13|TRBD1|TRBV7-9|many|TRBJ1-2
TGTGCCAGCAGAGGGACAGGGTACTATGGCTACACCTTC
CASRGTGYYGYTF